This entry features one T cell receptor beta chain sequence. Antigen: not known. Per donor, a minimum of one pre-ART and a minimum of two post-ART PBMC samples were available. V lost 4 bases and J 4 bases, leaving 15 bases between the germline ends. The CDR3 loop spans 14 amino acids. CDR1 and CDR2 from the germline V gene are SGHRS and YFSETQ. This record comes from a study of long-term antiretroviral therapy in people with HIV. Overall study findings and caveats: Against controls, HIV repertoires showed narrower ranges of CDR3 length.

Survey-level resolution applied to immunoSEQ assay v3.0. The table came from immunoSEQ multiplex PCR; TCRdb's copy has only in-frame clones and leaves some out. The sample has some 33,000 clones, roughly 80% seen once. V usage is TRBV5-1 and J usage is TRBJ2-7; tentative D call: TRBD2 (5 bases). Sample: unsorted PBMCs, taken 0.6 years after starting antiretroviral therapy. The TCR sequence derives from a man aged 18 to 29 with HIV. In DNA form, the CDR3 reads TGCGCCAGCAGCGCCCGGACGGACTCTTACGAGCAGTACTTC. It encodes CASSARTDSYEQYF.